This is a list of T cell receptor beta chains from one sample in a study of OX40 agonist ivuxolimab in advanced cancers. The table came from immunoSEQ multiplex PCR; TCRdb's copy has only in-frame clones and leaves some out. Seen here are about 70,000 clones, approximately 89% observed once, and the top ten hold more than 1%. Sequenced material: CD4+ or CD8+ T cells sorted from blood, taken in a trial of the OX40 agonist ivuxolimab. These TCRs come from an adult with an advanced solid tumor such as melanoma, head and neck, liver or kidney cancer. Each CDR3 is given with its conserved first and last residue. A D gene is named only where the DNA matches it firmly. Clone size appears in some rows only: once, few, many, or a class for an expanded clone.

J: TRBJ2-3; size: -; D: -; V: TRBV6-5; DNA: TGTGCCAGCACCTTGAGAGATACGCAGTATTTT; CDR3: CASTLRDTQYF
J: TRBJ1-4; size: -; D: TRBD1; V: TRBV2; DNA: TGTGCCAGCAGTGTACGGGGACAGGGAAAGGAAAAACTGTTTTTT; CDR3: CASSVRGQGKEKLFF
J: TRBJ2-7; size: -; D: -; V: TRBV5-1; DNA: TGCGCCAGCAGCTTGCTACAGGGAGCTGACGAGCAGTACTTC; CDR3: CASSLLQGADEQYF
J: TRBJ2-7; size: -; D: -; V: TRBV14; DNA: TGTGCCAGCAGCCATACGTACGAGCAGTACTTC; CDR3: CASSHTYEQYF
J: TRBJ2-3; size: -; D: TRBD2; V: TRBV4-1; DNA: TGCGCCAGCAGCCAAGATGGGAGGCGGGGAGGGGCAGATACGCAGTATTTT; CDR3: CASSQDGRRGGADTQYF
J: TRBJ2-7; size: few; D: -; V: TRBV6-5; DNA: TGTGCCAGCAGTTACGCCTACCAAGGCGAGCAGTACTTC; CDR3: CASSYAYQGEQYF
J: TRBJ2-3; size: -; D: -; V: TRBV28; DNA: TGTGCCAGCAGCTTGGATGTCCGCAAGCAGTATTTT; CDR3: CASSLDVRKQYF
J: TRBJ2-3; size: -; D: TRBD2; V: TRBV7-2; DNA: TGTGCCAGCAGCTTCTGGGGTACGAGCGGGGGGCGCACAGATACGCAGTATTTT; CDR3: CASSFWGTSGGRTDTQYF
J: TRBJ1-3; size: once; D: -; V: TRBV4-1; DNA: TGCGCCAGCAGCCAAACGGGAACTACGGGAAACACCATATATTTT; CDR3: CASSQTGTTGNTIYF
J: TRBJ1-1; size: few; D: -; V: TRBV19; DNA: TGTGCCAGTCTTGATGGGGCGATGAACACTGAAGCTTTCTTT; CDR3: CASLDGAMNTEAFF
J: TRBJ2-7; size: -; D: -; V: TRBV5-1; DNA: TGCGCCAGCAGCTTCCTTGGGGGCCACGAGCAGTACTTC; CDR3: CASSFLGGHEQYF
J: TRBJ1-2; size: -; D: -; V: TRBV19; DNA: TGTGCCAGTAGTATAGGTGGGGAGATCAACTATGGCTACACCTTC; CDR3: CASSIGGEINYGYTF
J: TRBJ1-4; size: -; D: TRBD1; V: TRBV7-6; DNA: TGTGCCAGCAGCCCACGGGACAGATCAACTAATGAAAAACTGTTTTTT; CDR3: CASSPRDRSTNEKLFF
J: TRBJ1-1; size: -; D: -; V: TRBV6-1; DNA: TGTGCCAGCAGTGAAGGACAGAGGAACACTGAAGCTTTCTTT; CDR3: CASSEGQRNTEAFF
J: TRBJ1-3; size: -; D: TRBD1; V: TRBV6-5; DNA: TGTGCCAGCAGGGGGACAGGGCTCTCTGGAAACACCATATATTTT; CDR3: CASRGTGLSGNTIYF
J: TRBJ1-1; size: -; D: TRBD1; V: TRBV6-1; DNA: TGTGCCAGCAGTTTAGGACAGGGCGGCACTGAAGCTTTCTTT; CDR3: CASSLGQGGTEAFF
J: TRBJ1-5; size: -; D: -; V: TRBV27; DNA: TGTGCCAGCAGCCGCAGGGTGACGAATCAGCCCCAGCATTTT; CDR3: CASSRRVTNQPQHF
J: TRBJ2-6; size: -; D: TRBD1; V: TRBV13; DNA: TGTGCCAGCAGAAAAAGCCAAATCAGGGGGTCTGGGGCCAACGTCCTGACTTTC; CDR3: CASRKSQIRGSGANVLTF
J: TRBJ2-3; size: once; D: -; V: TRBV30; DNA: TGTGCCTGGGTCACAGGACAGATCCTTTATTTT; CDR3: CAWVTGQILYF
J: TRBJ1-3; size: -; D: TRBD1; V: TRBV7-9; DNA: TGTGCCAGCAGCGACAGGGGAAGTGGAAACACCATATATTTT; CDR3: CASSDRGSGNTIYF
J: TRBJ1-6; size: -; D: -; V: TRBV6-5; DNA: TGTGCCAGCAGCTCTCAAGGGACCGATAATTCACCCCTCCACTTT; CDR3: CASSSQGTDNSPLHF
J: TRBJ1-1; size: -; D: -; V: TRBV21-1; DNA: TGTGCCAGCAGCAAAGCGAAAGAGGGGAACACTGAAGCTTTCTTT; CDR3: CASSKAKEGNTEAFF
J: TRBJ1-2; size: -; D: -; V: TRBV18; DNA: TGTGCCAGCTCACCACCGGACGGGGGCCGGGGCTATGGCTACACCTTC; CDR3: CASSPPDGGRGYGYTF
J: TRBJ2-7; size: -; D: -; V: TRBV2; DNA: TGTGCCAGCAGTGAAGGGCCGGCGGAGCAGTACTTC; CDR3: CASSEGPAEQYF
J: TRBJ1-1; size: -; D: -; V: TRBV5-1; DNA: TGCGCCAGCAGCCTCAGGGAGAACACTGAAGCTTTCTTT; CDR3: CASSLRENTEAFF
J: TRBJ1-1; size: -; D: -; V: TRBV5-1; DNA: TGCGCCAGCAGCTTGGTCCCCTCGGGGCCCGGGGGCACTGAAGCTTTCTTT; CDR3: CASSLVPSGPGGTEAFF
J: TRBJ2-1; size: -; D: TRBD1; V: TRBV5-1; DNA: TGCGCCAGCAGGGCTTCGGGACAGGGCATATACAATGAGCAGTTCTTC; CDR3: CASRASGQGIYNEQFF
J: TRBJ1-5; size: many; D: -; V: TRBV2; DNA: TGTGCCAGCAAAGGGGGGCAGGGCAATCAGCCCCAGCATTTT; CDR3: CASKGGQGNQPQHF
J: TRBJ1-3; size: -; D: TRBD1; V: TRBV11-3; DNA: TGTGCCAGCAGCTCACAGGGGAGAACTGGAAACACCATATATTTT; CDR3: CASSSQGRTGNTIYF
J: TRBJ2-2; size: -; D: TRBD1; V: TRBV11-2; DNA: TGTGCCAGCAGCTTAACCCAGGGGGCGGGGGAGCTGTTTTTT; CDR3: CASSLTQGAGELFF
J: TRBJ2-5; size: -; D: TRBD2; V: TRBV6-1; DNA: TGTGCCAGCAGTGACCAAGCGGGGGGGAAAAAGACCCAGTACTTC; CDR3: CASSDQAGGKKTQYF
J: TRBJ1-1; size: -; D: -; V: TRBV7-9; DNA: TGTGCCAGCAGCTTAGAGGGGAGGGGCACTGAAGCTTTCTTT; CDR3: CASSLEGRGTEAFF
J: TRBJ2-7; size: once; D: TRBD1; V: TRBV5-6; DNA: TGTGCCAGCACCAGACAGGGGTTAACCTACGAGCAGTACTTC; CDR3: CASTRQGLTYEQYF
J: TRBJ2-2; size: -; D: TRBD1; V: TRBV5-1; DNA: TGCGCCAGCAGCGTGACAGGGCCGGACACCGGGGAGCTGTTTTTT; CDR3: CASSVTGPDTGELFF
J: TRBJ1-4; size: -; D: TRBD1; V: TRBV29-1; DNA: TGCAGCGCCCGACAGGGCCCTAATGAAAAACTGTTTTTT; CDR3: CSARQGPNEKLFF